Here is one T cell receptor beta chain with its context. The antigen is unknown. Healthy people donating bone marrow made up the donors. PCR amplification relied on 60 Vbeta primers (plus 13 Jbeta primers). TCRdb's table, derived via immunoSEQ multiplex PCR, lists solely in-frame clones and lacks some. The sample includes about 190,000 clones, more than 65% of them seen just once. The sample belongs to a study of cytomegalovirus exposure and HLA in healthy donors. Broader study findings: Upon later analysis, HLA-associated TCR beta chains proved more clonally expanded than other, equally common chains. In an earlier analysis, about 87% or about 30%: the productive usage of most TCR beta V segments.

The CDR3 runs 14 residues. Looked up from germline, CDR1 is KGHSH and CDR2 is LQKENI. V lost 0 bases and J lost 1, with 5 bases in between. Sample: PBMCs. The chain employs TRBV18 and TRBJ2-3; D is unclear. The receptor was derived from a young woman in good health and CMV-seropositive. This chain's CDR3 is CASSPPLGTDTQYF. DNA of the CDR3: TGTGCCAGCTCACCACCTTTAGGCACAGATACGCAGTATTTT.